This T cell receptor (beta chain) was recovered during a study of blood T cells in healthy people across ages. Study-level findings and limits: It was the long-lived donors that had more naive CD4+ cells and higher diversity than aged donors.

Then a second PCR, running roughly 7 to 11 cycles, was carried out with a sample-barcoded 5' primer and a J-beta primer mix. TCRdb called the 5' RACE reads again in MiXCR, with one record for every CDR3 protein. The table includes nearly 800,000 distinct CDR3 sequences, more than 55% detected once. V was clipped by 0 bases and J by 7 bases; unmatched bases: 13. Germline loops: CDR1 SGDLS, CDR2 YYNGEE. The CDR3 covers 16 residues. Each donor's blood draw was roughly 10 milliliters of peripheral blood. Per sample, no less than 5.5 micrograms of total RNA were extracted. This clonotype has ten or more counts. What it recognizes is unknown.

Sequencing was performed on blood. The chain uses TRBV9 and TRBJ2-7; TRBD2 aligns across 7 bases. This TCR came from a man in his forties or fifties in good health. For the CDR3, the DNA is TGTGCCAGCAGCGTAGATGCTAGCGGCACCCTACGGGAGCAGTACTTC. Protein product: CASSVDASGTLREQYF.